A single sample gave rise to the 8 T cell receptor beta chains below, sequenced in a study of shared clonotypes between healthy human individuals. Naive CD8 cells lacked CD45RO and underwent positive selection for CCR7, leaving out terminally differentiated effector memory CD45RA+ cells. Sequencing was performed with immunoSEQ multiplex PCR; in TCRdb, only in-frame clones are kept and a portion is missing. The sample yields about 2.2 million clones, roughly 95% seen once. Material: naive CD8+ T cells from PBMCs. Receptor source: a man between 18 and 29 years old in good health. Some clones in this sample may be carry-over from other donors' samples.

The V gene is TRBV19, the J gene TRBJ1-2; the match to TRBD1 covers 9 bases. Germline loops: CDR1 LNHDA, CDR2 SQIVND (reference sequence). The CDR3 has 14 residues. The trim removed 7 bases at V and 8 bases at J, leaving 11 bases unmatched. CDR3 sequence reads: CASTSSTGGIGYTF. Written as DNA, the CDR3 is TGTGCCAGTACCTCCTCTACAGGGGGCATAGGCTACACCTTC.

About this clone itself: The same CDR3 can be traced to other DNA sequences in this sample. V usage is TRBV27 and J usage is TRBJ2-7, with D possibly matching TRBD1 (6 bases). From germline, CDR1 is MNHEY and CDR2 SMNVEV (reference sequence). The CDR3 sequence is 13 residues long. V shed 3 bases and J shed 3 bases, with 9 bases lying between them. This CDR3 is CASSFQGNYEQYF. The CDR3 DNA reads TGTGCCAGCAGTTTCCAGGGGAACTACGAGCAGTACTTC.

The chain joins TRBV7-7 to TRBJ2-1, with a tentative D call TRBD1 (5 bases). Germline V gene lookup returns CDR1 SSHAT and CDR2 FNYEAQ (reference sequence). With 5 bases removed from V and 5 bases from J, the gap between germline ends came to 16 bases. The CDR3 runs 15 residues. The CDR3, as DNA: TGTGCCAGCAGCCTGGCGGCAGGGTTCGACAATGAGCAGTTCTTC. It is translated as CASSLAAGFDNEQFF. Supplemented by reference TRBV7-7 and TRBJ2-1, the full variable domain reads GAGVSQSPRYKVTKRGQDVTLRCDPISSHATLYWYQQALGQGPEFLTYFNYEAQPDKSGLPSDRFSAERPEGSISTLTIQRTEQRDSAMYRCASSLAAGFDNEQFFGPGTRLTVL.

The rearrangement uses TRBV27 and TRBJ2-5; either TRBD1 or TRBD2 may supply D (5 bases each). Per the germline V gene, CDR1 is MNHEY and CDR2 is SMNVEV (reference sequence). V was shortened by 6 bases and J by 3 bases, with 11 bases between the two germline ends. The CDR3 has 13 residues. The CDR3 region has the DNA TGTGCCAGCAGACAAAGGGGAGAAGAGACCCAGTACTTC. As protein: CASRQRGEETQYF.

The genes are TRBV14 and TRBJ2-2; 7 bases agree with TRBD1. With V trimmed by 2 bases and J by 4 bases, 10 bases remained unmatched. Per the germline V gene, CDR1 is SGHDN and CDR2 is FVKESK. The CDR3 covers 17 residues. Here the CDR3 reads CASSQKGQRGGTGELFF. CDR3 nucleotide sequence: TGTGCCAGCAGCCAAAAGGGACAGAGAGGAGGCACCGGGGAGCTGTTTTTT. The full variable domain, rest sourced from reference TRBV14 and TRBJ2-2, is EAGVTQFPSHSVIEKGQTVTLRCDPISGHDNLYWYRRVMGKEIKFLLHFVKESKQDESGMPNNRFLAERTGGTYSTLKVQPAELEDSGVYFCASSQKGQRGGTGELFFGEGSRLTVL.

This clone was seen just once. The gene calls are TRBV4-1 and TRBJ1-2; no definite D call. The CDR3 extends over 15 amino acids. V shed 0 bases and J shed 4 bases, with 12 bases lying between them. Germline lookup yields CDR1 MGHRA and CDR2 YSYEKL. DNA for the CDR3: TGCGCCAGCAGCCAAGATCCAGGAGGCTTCTATGGCTACACCTTC. Protein: CASSQDPGGFYGYTF.

The J gene is TRBJ1-1, the V gene TRBV4-1; D possibly corresponds to TRBD1 (5 bases). There are 17 residues in the CDR3. Germline CDR1 and CDR2: MGHRA and YSYEKL. Trimming took off 1 base at V and 0 bases at J, with 15 bases between the two ends. The CDR3 DNA follows: TGCGCCAGCAGCCAAGTCCTCCCAGTCAGGGTGAACACTGAAGCTTTCTTT. It codes for CASSQVLPVRVNTEAFF.

This chain links TRBV2 with TRBJ1-3; the D is unclear. Germline V gene lookup returns CDR1 SNHLY and CDR2 FYNNEI. Trimming cost V 6 bases and J 0 bases, with 12 bases left between them. The CDR3 has 15 amino acids. The CDR3 DNA reads as TGTGCCAGCAGCGCCTCTCTCCCCTCTGGAAACACCATATATTTT. This codes for CASSASLPSGNTIYF. The full variable domain, in which reference TRBV2 and TRBJ1-3 provide the parts outside the CDR3, is EPEVTQTPSHQVTQMGQEVILRCVPISNHLYFYWYRQILGQKVEFLVSFYNNEISEKSEIFDDQFSVERPDGSNFTLKIRSTKLEDSAMYFCASSASLPSGNTIYFGEGSWLTVV.